This T cell receptor beta chain was sequenced for a study of blood T cell repertoires in COVID-19. About the study: Material from acute and convalescent COVID-19 was sourced from the United States, Italy and Spain. Sample material is recorded as cDNA or gDNA derived from T cells, B-cell-depleted T cells, or PBMCs.

The CDR3 consists of 15 residues. Germline V CDR1 and CDR2: SGHVS, FQNEAQ. V shed 1 base, J shed 5 bases, and the junction held 3 bases outside the gene matches. Original analysis: Cell counts per sample came from amplifying reference gene primers. TCRdb's table, derived via immunoSEQ multiplex PCR, lists solely in-frame clones and lacks some. V and J calls and clone size are those listed in that table; D and trimming were worked out from the DNA. This sample carries about 260,000 clones, less than 90% of them seen once, and the ten largest clones take around 4%. Sequencing was performed on peripheral blood. The J gene is TRBJ2-7, the V gene TRBV7-8; 12 nucleotides line up with TRBD2. The origin of this receptor is a man aged 60 to 75 with acute or convalescent COVID-19. CDR3 sequence: CASSLGTSGIHEQYF. The CDR3 nucleotides read TGTGCCAGCAGCTTAGGGACTAGCGGGATCCACGAGCAGTACTTC. The full variable domain, rest sourced from reference TRBV7-8 and TRBJ2-7, is GAGVSQSPRYKVAKRGQDVALRCDPISGHVSLFWYQQALGQGPEFLTYFQNEAQLDKSGLPSDRFFAERPEGSVSTLKIQRTQQEDSAVYLCASSLGTSGIHEQYFGPGTRLTVT.